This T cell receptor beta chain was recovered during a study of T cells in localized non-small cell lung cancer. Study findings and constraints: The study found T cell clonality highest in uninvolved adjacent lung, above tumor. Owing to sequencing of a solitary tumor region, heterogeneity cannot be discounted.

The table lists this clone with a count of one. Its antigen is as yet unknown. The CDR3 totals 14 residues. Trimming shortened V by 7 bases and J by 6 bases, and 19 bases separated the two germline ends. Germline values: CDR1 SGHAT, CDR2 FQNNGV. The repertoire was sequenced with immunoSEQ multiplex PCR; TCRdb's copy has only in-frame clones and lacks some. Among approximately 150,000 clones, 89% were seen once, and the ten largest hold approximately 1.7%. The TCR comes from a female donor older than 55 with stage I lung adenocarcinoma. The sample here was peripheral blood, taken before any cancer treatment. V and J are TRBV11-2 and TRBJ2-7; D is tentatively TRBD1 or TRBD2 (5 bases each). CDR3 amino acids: CASKRTGTNLEQYF. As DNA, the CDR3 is TGTGCCAGCAAAAGGACCGGGACCAACCTCGAGCAGTACTTC. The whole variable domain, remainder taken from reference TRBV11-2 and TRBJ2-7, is EAGVAQSPRYKIIEKRQSVAFWCNPISGHATLYWYQQILGQGPKLLIQFQNNGVVDDSQLPKDRFSAERLKGVDSTLKIQPAKLEDSAVYLCASKRTGTNLEQYFGPGTRLTVT.